The 6 T cell receptor beta chains reported below all come from one sample, sequenced in a study of T cells in Graves' hyperthyroidism and ophthalmopathy. The TCR beta CDR3 regions underwent amplification using RNA transcripts as the source. HTBI primers were the set used in a first-round RT-PCR of the TCR CDR3. TCRdb recomputed calls from the multiplex PCR reads with MiXCR, one row per CDR3 protein. The sample carries 500,000 to 750,000 distinct CDR3 sequences, roughly 50% recorded once. Sequencing used peripheral blood or thyroid tissue (not recorded which). These receptors all come from a woman aged 18-29 years with Graves' hyperthyroidism.

J is TRBJ1-4 and V is TRBV7-2; the match to TRBD1 covers 7 bases. This CDR3 region has 15 residues. Germline lookup yields CDR1 SGHTA and CDR2 FQGNSA. The J segment lost 8 bases and the V segment lost 5 bases, leaving 11 bases of the junction unmatched. The CDR3 DNA sequence: TGTGCCAGCAGCCCCGGGAATACAGGGGCCGAAAAACTGTTTTTT. Translated, it gives CASSPGNTGAEKLFF.

This clonotype was observed a single time. The chain has TRBV7-9 and TRBJ2-2; D gene unclear. This CDR3 has 15 residues. Trimming removed 1 base at V and 8 bases at J, with 14 bases between. Germline loops: CDR1 SEHNR, CDR2 FQNEAQ (reference sequence). The CDR3 nucleotides read TGTGCCAGCAGCTTAGAGCCTGCCGTCGAAGGGGAGCTGTTTTTT. It codes for CASSLEPAVEGELFF.

The chain is built from TRBV12-3 or TRBV12-4 and TRBJ1-2, with no clear D. The CDR3 is 12 residues long. Trimming took 6 bases from V and 4 from J, leaving 9 bases between them. CDR3 sequence reads: CASRRAGYGYTF. For the CDR3, the DNA is TGTGCCAGCAGACGAGCGGGCTATGGCTACACCTTC.

The chain couples TRBV5-4 to TRBJ2-1; D gene ambiguous. The CDR3 totals 12 residues. The V gene lost 2 bases and the J gene lost 6 bases, with 6 bases spanning the gap. In germline, CDR1 is SGHNT, CDR2 YYREEE (reference sequence). The CDR3 coding sequence is TGTGCCAGCAGCTTTGACTTCAATGAGCAGTTCTTC. Protein sequence: CASSFDFNEQFF. The complete variable domain, with remaining parts taken from reference TRBV5-4 and TRBJ2-1, reads ETGVTQSPTHLIKTRGQQVTLRCSSQSGHNTVSWYQQALGQGPQFIFQYYREEENGRGNFPPRFSGLQFPNYSSELNVNALELDDSALYLCASSFDFNEQFFGPGTRLTVL.

There are many counts of this clonotype. V gene TRBV6-1 combines with J gene TRBJ1-2, with D perhaps TRBD1 (5 bases). The V and J ends lost 7 bases and 10 bases respectively, with 19 bases between them. Germline assignment: CDR1 MNHNS and CDR2 SASEGT. This CDR3 is 13 amino acids long. The CDR3, as DNA: TGTGCCAGCAAAGGATGGGGCGATGGGCTCTACACCTTC. It translates to CASKGWGDGLYTF.

A note on this clonotype: Given a much more abundant clone one base away, this may be a read error. This sequence joins TRBV20-1 and TRBJ2-7, with 9 bases lining up with TRBD2. This CDR3 has 15 amino acids. Germline CDR1 DFQATT, CDR2 SNEGSKA (reference sequence). The CDR3 is CSARISGRRIYEQCF. The CDR3 DNA follows: TGCAGTGCTAGAATTAGCGGGAGAAGAATCTACGAGCAGTGCTTC.